The rows below give T cell receptor beta chains drawn from one sample of a study of control samples from healthy donors and cancer patients. Data came from immunoSEQ multiplex PCR; TCRdb stores just in-frame clones and leaves some out. Here the sample spans 250,000 to 300,000 clones, almost 85% being singletons. Sequencing used PBMCs. The receptors derive from an older woman with lung cancer. The CDR3 runs from the conserved cysteine through the conserved F or W. A D gene is named only where the DNA matches it firmly. Not all rows give a size; the values are once, few, many and, for expanded clones, a class.

J gene: TRBJ1-2
clone size: once
V gene: TRBV5-4
D gene: .
CDR3 protein: CASSSERGSARRGYTF
CDR3 DNA: TGTGCCAGCAGCTCGGAGCGTGGATCCGCCCGACGGGGCTACACCTTC

J gene: TRBJ1-2
clone size: .
V gene: TRBV27
D gene: .
CDR3 protein: CASCTRTEICNDGYTF
CDR3 DNA: TGTGCCAGTTGCACCAGGACAGAGATCTGTAACGATGGCTACACCTTC

J gene: TRBJ2-2
clone size: .
V gene: TRBV14
D gene: .
CDR3 protein: CASSPDEIYFGTGELFF
CDR3 DNA: TGTGCCAGCAGCCCGGATGAGATCTACTTTGGGACCGGGGAGCTGTTTTTT

J gene: TRBJ1-1
clone size: once
V gene: TRBV13
D gene: .
CDR3 protein: CASSYRAMNTEAFF
CDR3 DNA: TGTGCCAGCAGTTACAGGGCGATGAACACTGAAGCTTTCTTT

J gene: TRBJ1-5
clone size: .
V gene: TRBV2
D gene: .
CDR3 protein: CASSDLGNSNQPQHF
CDR3 DNA: TGTGCCAGCAGTGATTTGGGAAATAGCAATCAGCCCCAGCATTTT

J gene: TRBJ1-4
clone size: .
V gene: TRBV21-1
D gene: .
CDR3 protein: CASSKESKEGRDSHEKLFF
CDR3 DNA: TGTGCCAGCAGCAAAGAAAGTAAGGAAGGCCGGGACAGCCATGAAAAACTGTTTTTT

J gene: TRBJ2-2
clone size: .
V gene: TRBV7-9
D gene: .
CDR3 protein: CASSPPGGLSTGELFF
CDR3 DNA: TGTGCCAGCAGCCCCCCCGGAGGGTTGAGCACCGGGGAGCTGTTTTTT

J gene: TRBJ2-7
clone size: .
V gene: TRBV6-5
D gene: TRBD2
CDR3 protein: CASSYPTSGRGYEQYF
CDR3 DNA: TGTGCCAGCAGTTATCCGACTAGCGGGAGAGGGTACGAGCAGTACTTC

J gene: TRBJ2-1
clone size: .
V gene: TRBV6-1
D gene: TRBD1
CDR3 protein: CASSDGQVLFF
CDR3 DNA: TGTGCCAGCAGTGATGGACAGGTCCTGTTCTTC

J gene: TRBJ2-1
clone size: .
V gene: TRBV27
D gene: TRBD1
CDR3 protein: CASRWTGSGEQFF
CDR3 DNA: TGTGCCAGCAGATGGACAGGGTCGGGTGAGCAGTTCTTC

J gene: TRBJ1-5
clone size: .
V gene: TRBV18
D gene: .
CDR3 protein: CASSPQGRDQPQHF
CDR3 DNA: TGTGCCAGCTCACCACAGGGCAGGGATCAGCCCCAGCATTTT

J gene: TRBJ2-3
clone size: .
V gene: TRBV5-1
D gene: .
CDR3 protein: CASSEGPGQSIATQYF
CDR3 DNA: TGCGCCAGCAGTGAAGGCCCGGGACAAAGTATAGCTACGCAGTATTTT

J gene: TRBJ2-2
clone size: .
V gene: TRBV10-1
D gene: TRBD1
CDR3 protein: CASGPDRGMTGELFF
CDR3 DNA: TGCGCCAGCGGACCAGACAGGGGAATGACCGGGGAGCTGTTTTTT

J gene: TRBJ2-3
clone size: .
V gene: TRBV29-1
D gene: .
CDR3 protein: CSPVWGSAQYF
CDR3 DNA: TGCAGCCCAGTGTGGGGGTCGGCGCAGTATTTT

J gene: TRBJ2-2
clone size: .
V gene: TRBV30
D gene: .
CDR3 protein: CAWAAGPGELFF
CDR3 DNA: TGTGCCTGGGCCGCGGGCCCCGGGGAGCTGTTTTTT

J gene: TRBJ1-1
clone size: .
V gene: TRBV15
D gene: .
CDR3 protein: CATSRDIANTEAFF
CDR3 DNA: TGTGCCACCAGCAGAGATATAGCGAACACTGAAGCTTTCTTT

J gene: TRBJ1-1
clone size: .
V gene: TRBV18
D gene: .
CDR3 protein: CASSLSIRELAQNTEAFF
CDR3 DNA: TGTGCCAGCTCACTATCGATCCGGGAGCTTGCTCAGAACACTGAAGCTTTCTTT

J gene: TRBJ2-7
clone size: .
V gene: TRBV10-3
D gene: .
CDR3 protein: CAISDLGTTEQYF
CDR3 DNA: TGTGCCATCAGTGATCTCGGGACGACCGAGCAGTACTTC

J gene: TRBJ2-7
clone size: .
V gene: TRBV5-5
D gene: TRBD1
CDR3 protein: CASSLQGFSEQYF
CDR3 DNA: TGTGCCAGCAGCTTACAGGGGTTTTCCGAGCAGTACTTC

J gene: TRBJ2-7
clone size: .
V gene: TRBV10-1
D gene: .
CDR3 protein: CASSESRDPYEQYF
CDR3 DNA: TGCGCCAGCAGTGAATCCCGGGATCCCTACGAGCAGTACTTC

J gene: TRBJ2-1
clone size: .
V gene: TRBV11-2
D gene: TRBD2
CDR3 protein: CASDKGLAGVYEQFF
CDR3 DNA: TGTGCCAGCGACAAGGGACTAGCGGGAGTCTATGAGCAGTTCTTC

J gene: TRBJ2-2
clone size: few
V gene: TRBV6-4
D gene: TRBD1
CDR3 protein: CASSVDRGPGELFF
CDR3 DNA: TGTGCCAGCAGTGTGGACAGGGGGCCCGGGGAGCTGTTTTTT

J gene: TRBJ2-7
clone size: .
V gene: TRBV2
D gene: .
CDR3 protein: CASSIRTSALYEQYF
CDR3 DNA: TGTGCCAGCAGTATCAGGACCTCTGCCCTCTACGAGCAGTACTTC

J gene: TRBJ1-6
clone size: .
V gene: TRBV6-5
D gene: .
CDR3 protein: CASNPDGDSPLHF
CDR3 DNA: TGTGCCAGCAACCCCGACGGTGATTCACCCCTCCACTTT

J gene: TRBJ1-4
clone size: .
V gene: TRBV7-9
D gene: TRBD1
CDR3 protein: CASSSDWDSNEKLFF
CDR3 DNA: TGTGCCAGCAGCTCGGATTGGGACAGTAATGAAAAACTGTTTTTT

J gene: TRBJ1-2
clone size: .
V gene: TRBV30
D gene: TRBD1
CDR3 protein: CAWSIGTALVTF
CDR3 DNA: TGTGCCTGGAGTATCGGGACAGCTCTTGTTACCTTC